Listed here is a single TCR beta chain. Its antigen is currently not known. Base-call qualities are not available, and no considerably larger clone is one nucleotide away. This sample was included in a study of spatial heterogeneity in lung cancer (dated by TCRdb to the late 2010s). In terms of the full investigation: More beta-chain than alpha-chain transcripts were consistently detected, likely reflecting higher beta-chain transcript abundance. In the raw uncorrected reads, each unique combination of TCR and UMI appeared more than ten times on average. In non-small cell lung cancer, the study made a quantitative comparison of TCR alpha and beta repertoires among multiple tumor regions, matched nontumor lung and blood. TCR repertoire features were related to nonsynonymous mutation counts determined by whole-exome sequencing of tumor tissue. Both alpha and beta chains were TCR-sequenced in samples taken at surgery, namely 220 tumor regions, 63 to 70 matched nontumor lung samples and 45 to 60 PBMC samples.

The germline V gene sets CDR1 to MNHEY and CDR2 to SVGAGI. Trimming removed 0 bases from V and 5 bases from J, leaving 10 bases between the germline ends. Counted from cysteine to phenylalanine, this CDR3 has 14 amino acids. Here the CDR3 DNA is all that survives: 42 bases in frame from base 1. Study-wide conclusions, independent of this receptor: Ubiquitous expanded tumor TCRs were detected in blood more often at tumor resection than at routine follow-up. Confirming at a functional level the hypothesis that regional TCRs recognize regional mutations was considered to require additional single-cell paired TCR alpha and beta sequencing.

The receptor library was made with 5' RACE. These reads were obtained on a NextSeq 500. The TCR library protocol attached a unique molecular identifier to each TCR cDNA molecule to allow correction of PCR and sequencing errors. The authors' pipeline ran thus. TCR identification, UMI-based error correction and CDR3 extraction were all carried out with Decombinator tools. Expanded TCRs were defined as those above a frequency of 2 per 1,000, corresponding to the top 1% of the tumor frequency distribution. Each repertoire was subsampled 100 times to 5,000 TCRs, after which Renyi diversity was computed with the R vegan package. To build CDR3 similarity networks, amino acid triplet string-kernel similarity was used, and CDR3s were connected when their pairwise similarity was above 0.82. TCRdb applied fastp at Q25 and MiXCR to the public reads, then kept only in-frame beta chains. Rows are combined by CDR3 protein, so each entry shows the most common genes and DNA. The V and J calls reflect TCRdb's pipeline rather than the authors' work. The sample table contains approximately 44,000 distinct CDR3 sequences; only one count was recorded for around 15% of them. The ten largest clonotypes hold 50% to 70% of the sample.

This specimen's time point label, interpreted: sample taken at primary tumor resection. TCR sequencing used whole RNA extracted from tumor and nontumor lung tissue, or from cryopreserved PBMC samples, without cell sorting. Samples were obtained from 65 to 90 patients with early-stage, untreated non-small cell lung cancer from the lung TRACERx cohort. Only patients for whom sufficient RNA was available from at least two tumor regions were selected for TCR sequencing. This specimen was PBMCs, taken at surgery. The sequence links TRBV6-5 to TRBJ1-1, with TRBD1 as a weak D call on 5 bases. The source is a male donor with early-stage non-small cell lung cancer. The DNA is TGTGCCAGCAGTTACTCGGGAGAGGGGACTGAAGCTTTCTTT. It specifies CASSYSGEGTEAFF.